The following is a TCR beta chain sequence with its context. This clone was found a few times. There is no known antigen for this receptor. No qualities accompany the bases; no much larger clone lies one base away. Spanning cysteine to phenylalanine, the CDR3 consists of 16 amino acids. Only the CDR3 DNA is retained, 48 bases long and in frame from the first base. The junction carries 16 bases between V and J, which are trimmed by 6 bases and 1 base respectively. From the germline V gene, CDR1 is MNHEY and CDR2 is SVGEGT. These data are taken from a study of blood T cell repertoires in COVID-19 (dated by TCRdb to about 2020). Describing the broader study: The collaborator samples originated in the United States, Italy and Spain and spanned the acute and convalescent phases of COVID-19. The material from the prospective study consisted of cDNA or gDNA derived from T cells, B-cell-depleted T cells, or PBMCs. The dataset comprised deeply sampled blood TCRbeta repertoires from subjects exposed to, actively infected with, or recovered from COVID-19. The repertoires were released in a freely available public database intended as a resource for research on the immune response to SARS-CoV-2. The samples were drawn from two sources: the first 160 participants of the ongoing ImmuneRACE study, and fewer than 1,500 subjects contributed by 6 global collaborators. The sample metadata nearly always contained a de-identified subject ID, COVID-19 status, age in years and sex. HLA class I and class II types, where available, came from metadata supplied by the sample provider rather than from assay-based typing.

Participants in the prospective study were aged about 18 to 90 years, lived in under 30 United States geographic areas, and enrolled through a virtual design. In the prospective study, cohorts were assigned on the basis of participant-reported clinical history obtained from a screening survey and a study questionnaire. Recovered participants in ImmuneRACE Cohort 3 were defined by two consecutive negative NP/OP PCR tests, clearance by a healthcare professional, or resolution of symptoms. In the prospective study, mobile phlebotomists collected whole blood, serum and a nasopharyngeal or oropharyngeal swab from each participant. Over an approximately two-month period, participants in the prospective study had the option of providing additional blood draws and questionnaires. Blood samples from the prospective study were shipped frozen or at room temperature prior to DNA extraction. TCRbeta CDR3 regions were amplified from genomic DNA by means of the immunoSEQ Assay, a bias-controlled multiplex PCR. Per the source publication's procedure: Nucleated cell counts per sample were estimated from amplification of reference gene primers within the assay. To quantify the absolute abundance of each unique TCRbeta CDR3 rearrangement, sequence reads were collapsed and filtered. For each sample, productive Simpson clonality was calculated by taking the square root of Simpson's diversity index across productive rearrangements. Drawn from immuneACCESS, this table holds only the in-frame rearrangements with V and J called that TCRdb kept. Clones are partly lost; checked studies trace under half to an unresolved V gene and leave the rest unexplained. For V, J and clone size, that table is used; D and trimming come from the DNA. Present in this sample are 330,000 or so clones, roughly 90% of which were seen just once. 18% of the sample lies in the top ten.

Beyond this particular receptor, the publication reports: Clinical and demographic metadata were provided uncurated, with the amount varying by source and participant.

The TCR originated in a woman aged 25 to 39 who had recovered from COVID-19. The sequencing input was PBMCs or T cells enriched from blood (not recorded which). The chain joins TRBV6-2 or TRBV6-3 to TRBJ2-1; TRBD1 is a weak D gene call, 6 bases matching. The CDR3 protein sequence reads: CASSPPSTGSYNEQFF. The DNA sequence reads TGTGCCAGCAGCCCCCCCTCGACAGGTTCCTACAATGAGCAGTTCTTC.